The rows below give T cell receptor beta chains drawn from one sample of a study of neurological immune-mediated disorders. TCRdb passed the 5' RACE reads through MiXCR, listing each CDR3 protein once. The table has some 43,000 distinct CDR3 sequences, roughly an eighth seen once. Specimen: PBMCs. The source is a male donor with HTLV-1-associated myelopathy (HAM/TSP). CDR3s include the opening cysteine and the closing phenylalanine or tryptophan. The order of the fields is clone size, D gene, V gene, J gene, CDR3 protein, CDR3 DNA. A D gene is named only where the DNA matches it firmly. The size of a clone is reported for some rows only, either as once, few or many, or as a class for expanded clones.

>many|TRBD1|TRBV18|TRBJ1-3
CASSPMGQLSGNTIYF
TGTGCCAGCTCACCAATGGGACAGCTGTCTGGAAACACCATATATTTT
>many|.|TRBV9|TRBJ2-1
CASSPRGYGYNEQFF
TGTGCCAGCAGCCCCCGGGGTTACGGTTACAATGAGCAGTTCTTC
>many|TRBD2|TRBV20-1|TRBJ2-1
CSALPTSGGAIEQFF
TGCAGTGCTCTGCCGACTAGCGGGGGGGCTATTGAGCAGTTCTTC
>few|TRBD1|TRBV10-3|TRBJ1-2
CAISTGGPYGYTF
TGTGCCATCAGTACAGGGGGCCCATATGGCTACACCTTC
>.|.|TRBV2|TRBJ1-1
CASKGRALNTEAFF
TGTGCCAGCAAAGGCCGTGCATTGAACACTGAAGCTTTCTTT
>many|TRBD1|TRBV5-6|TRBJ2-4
CASRGIRTGANIQYF
TGTGCCAGCAGAGGTATCAGGACAGGGGCAAACATTCAGTACTTC
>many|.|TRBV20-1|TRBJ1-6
CSAKIISPLHF
TGCAGTGCTAAAATAATCTCACCCCTCCACTTT
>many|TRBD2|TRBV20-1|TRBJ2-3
CSAAGGPVDTQYF
TGCAGTGCCGCGGGGGGGCCAGTAGATACGCAGTATTTT
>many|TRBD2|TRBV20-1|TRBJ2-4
CSARDWAGVAKNIQYF
TGCAGTGCTAGAGATTGGGCGGGGGTAGCCAAAAACATTCAGTACTTC
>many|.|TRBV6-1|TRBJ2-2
CASREIGLNTGELFF
TGTGCCAGCAGGGAGATAGGACTGAACACCGGGGAGCTGTTTTTT
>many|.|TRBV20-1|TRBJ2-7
CSALKLEGAVYEQYF
TGCAGTGCCCTAAAACTGGAGGGGGCGGTCTACGAGCAGTACTTC
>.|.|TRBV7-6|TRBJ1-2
CAKSFQGYYTF
TGTGCCAAGTCCTTCCAAGGGTACTACACCTTC
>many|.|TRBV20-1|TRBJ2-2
CSARRPTGGTGELFF
TGCAGTGCTAGAAGACCTACCGGGGGCACCGGGGAGCTGTTTTTT
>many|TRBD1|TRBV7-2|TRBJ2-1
CASRTQTGGMGEQFF
TGTGCCAGCAGAACACAGACAGGGGGCATGGGTGAGCAGTTCTTC
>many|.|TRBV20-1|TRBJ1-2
CSASFSGLANYGYTF
TGCAGTGCTAGTTTTTCGGGGCTAGCTAACTATGGCTACACCTTC
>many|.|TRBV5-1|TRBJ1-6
CASSLDGGTGKSPLHF
TGCGCCAGCAGCTTGGATGGGGGGACGGGGAAGTCACCCCTCCACTTT
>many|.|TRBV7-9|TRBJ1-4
CASTKGRTDNEKLFF
TGTGCCAGCACTAAAGGACGAACGGATAATGAAAAACTGTTTTTT
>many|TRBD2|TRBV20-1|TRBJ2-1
CSAQGGLAGALHYNEQFF
TGCAGTGCCCAAGGGGGGCTAGCGGGGGCCCTTCACTACAATGAGCAGTTCTTC
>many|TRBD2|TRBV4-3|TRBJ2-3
CASSQSLGLAGGADTQYF
TGCGCCAGCAGCCAGAGCCTGGGACTAGCGGGGGGGGCAGATACGCAGTATTTT
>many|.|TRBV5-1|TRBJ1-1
CASSLAGGPEAFF
TGCGCCAGCAGCTTGGCCGGGGGACCTGAAGCTTTCTTT
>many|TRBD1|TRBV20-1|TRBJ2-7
CSAETNRDRVYEQYF
TGCAGTGCAGAAACTAATCGGGACAGGGTTTACGAGCAGTACTTC
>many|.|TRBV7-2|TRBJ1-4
CASSLWNAQRNEKLFF
TGTGCCAGCAGCTTATGGAACGCACAACGTAATGAAAAACTGTTTTTT
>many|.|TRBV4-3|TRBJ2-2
CASSQVGTAGELFF
TGCGCCAGCAGCCAAGTGGGTACGGCCGGGGAGCTGTTTTTT
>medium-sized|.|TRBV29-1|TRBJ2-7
CSVGAGSHEQYF
TGCAGCGTTGGGGCAGGGTCGCACGAGCAGTACTTC
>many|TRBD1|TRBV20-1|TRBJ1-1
CSAWDRGTEAFF
TGCAGTGCCTGGGACAGGGGCACTGAAGCTTTCTTT
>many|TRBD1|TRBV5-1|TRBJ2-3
CASTGTGGTDTQYF
TGCGCCAGCACCGGGACAGGGGGCACAGATACGCAGTATTTT
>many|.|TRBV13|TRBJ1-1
CASSLAQGLLEAFF
TGTGCCAGCAGCTTAGCCCAGGGACTCCTTGAAGCTTTCTTT
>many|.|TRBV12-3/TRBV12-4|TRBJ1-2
CASSFLRGSDGYTF
TGTGCCAGCAGTTTTTTAAGGGGGTCGGATGGCTACACCTTC
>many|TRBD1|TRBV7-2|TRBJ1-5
CASSLSSGQGKNQPQHF
TGTGCCAGCAGCTTAAGCTCGGGACAGGGGAAGAATCAGCCCCAGCATTTT
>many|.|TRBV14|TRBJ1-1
CASSQDPGLIAEAFF
TGTGCCAGCAGCCAAGATCCGGGGCTGATTGCTGAAGCTTTCTTT
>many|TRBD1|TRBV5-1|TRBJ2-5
CASSLVDTGQGTQYF
TGCGCCAGCAGCTTGGTAGACACGGGACAGGGGACCCAGTACTTC
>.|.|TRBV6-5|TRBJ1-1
CASSNPGVMNTEAFF
TGTGCCAGCAGTAACCCGGGGGTCATGAACACTGAAGCTTTCTTT
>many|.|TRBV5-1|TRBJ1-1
CASSWRQGNNPNTEAFF
TGCGCCAGCAGCTGGCGGCAGGGAAATAATCCGAACACTGAAGCTTTCTTT
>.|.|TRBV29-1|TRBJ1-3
CSVEGTRTGNTIYF
TGCAGCGTTGAAGGGACTCGAACTGGAAACACCATATATTTT
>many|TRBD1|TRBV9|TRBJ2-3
CASSVGQGRTDTQYF
TGTGCCAGCAGCGTAGGACAGGGCCGGACAGATACGCAGTATTTT
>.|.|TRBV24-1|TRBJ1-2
CATRHVDFYGYTF
TGTGCCACCCGTCACGTAGATTTCTATGGCTACACCTTC
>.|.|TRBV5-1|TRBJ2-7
CASSSDASSYEQYF
TGCGCCAGCAGCTCGGACGCCAGCTCCTACGAGCAGTACTTC
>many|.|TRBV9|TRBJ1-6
CASSVDTGNPGVNSPLHF
TGTGCCAGCAGCGTAGATACAGGGAATCCGGGCGTTAATTCACCCCTCCACTTT
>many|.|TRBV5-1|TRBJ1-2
CASSLGHGSTYGYTF
TGCGCCAGCAGCTTGGGACACGGGTCGACCTATGGCTACACCTTC
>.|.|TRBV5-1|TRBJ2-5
CASSLSTSRETQYF
TGCGCCAGCAGCTTGTCAACTTCTAGGGAGACCCAGTACTTC
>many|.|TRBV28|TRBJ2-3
CASSLPGQLGDTQYF
TGTGCCAGCAGTCTACCGGGACAACTGGGAGATACGCAGTATTTT
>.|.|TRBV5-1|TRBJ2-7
CASSLVGNYEQYF
TGCGCCAGCAGCTTGGTGGGGAACTACGAGCAGTACTTC
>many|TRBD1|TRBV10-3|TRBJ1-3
CASPARGPGNTIYF
TGTGCCAGCCCAGCCAGGGGGCCTGGAAACACCATATATTTT
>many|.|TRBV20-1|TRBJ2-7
CSARDPRVHEQYF
TGCAGTGCTAGAGATCCGCGGGTACACGAGCAGTACTTC
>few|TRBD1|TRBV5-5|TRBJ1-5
CASSWTGDGNQPQHF
TGTGCCAGCAGCTGGACAGGGGATGGCAATCAGCCCCAGCATTTT
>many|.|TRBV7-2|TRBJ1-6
CASSLGRPLHF
TGTGCCAGCAGCCTCGGCCGCCCCCTCCACTTT
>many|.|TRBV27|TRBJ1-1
CASSFYAGDTEAFF
TGTGCCAGCAGTTTTTATGCAGGGGACACTGAAGCTTTCTTT
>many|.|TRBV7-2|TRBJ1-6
CASSLPPVASPLHF
TGTGCCAGCAGCTTACCCCCCGTGGCCTCACCCCTCCACTTT
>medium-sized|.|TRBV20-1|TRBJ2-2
CSAISNFNTGELFF
TGCAGTGCTATTAGTAACTTCAACACCGGGGAGCTGTTTTTT
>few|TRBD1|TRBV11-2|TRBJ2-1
CASSRLQGLSLYNEQFF
TGTGCCAGCAGCAGATTACAGGGGCTCTCCCTTTACAATGAGCAGTTCTTC